These 14 T cell receptor beta chains came from one sample sequenced in a study of blood T cell repertoires in COVID-19. TCRdb's table, derived via immunoSEQ multiplex PCR, lists solely in-frame clones and lacks some. This table has approximately 58,000 clones, around four fifths appearing once. The sequencing input was peripheral blood. These receptors all stem from a man aged 55 to 70 with COVID-19, enrolled during active disease.

The J gene is TRBJ2-7, the V gene TRBV2, with 10 bases fitting TRBD2. This CDR3 comprises 16 residues. V dropped 6 bases and J dropped 0; count of bases not matched to a gene: 8. In germline, CDR1 is SNHLY, CDR2 FYNNEI. Here the CDR3 DNA reads TGTGCCAGCAGAAAAAATCTAGCGGGGGTCTCCTACGAGCAGTACTTC. It codes for CASRKNLAGVSYEQYF.

The V call is TRBV5-5, the J call TRBJ2-3; D is possibly TRBD1 (6 bases). Germline loops: CDR1 SGHKS, CDR2 YYEKEE (reference sequence). This CDR3 is 15 amino acids long. The V end lost 4 bases, the J end lost 4 bases, and 16 bases lay between the germline ends. In DNA form, the CDR3 reads TGTGCCAGCAGCCTTTCAGGGCAGGGGTCAGATACGCAGTATTTT. Its protein is CASSLSGQGSDTQYF.

This clone has just a few counts. The rearrangement joins TRBV5-1 to TRBJ1-2; tentatively, D is TRBD1 (6 bases). This CDR3 is built from 13 residues. V shed 3 bases and J shed 6 bases, with 12 bases lying between them. Germline V lookup: CDR1 SGHRS, CDR2 YFSETQ. CDR3 loop: CASSSDRFDGYTF. For the CDR3, the DNA is TGCGCCAGCAGCTCCGACAGGTTCGATGGCTACACCTTC. Based on the CDR3 plus reference TRBV5-1 and TRBJ1-2, the full variable domain is KAGVTQTPRYLIKTRGQQVTLSCSPISGHRSVSWYQQTPGQGLQFLFEYFSETQRNKGNFPGRFSGRQFSNSRSEMNVSTLELGDSALYLCASSSDRFDGYTFGSGTRLTVV.

The V call is TRBV9, the J call TRBJ1-4, with D tentatively TRBD1 (6 bases). V shed 0 bases and J shed 6 bases, with 15 bases lying between them. The CDR3 has 16 amino acids. Germline assignment: CDR1 SGDLS and CDR2 YYNGEE. CDR3 in DNA: TGTGCCAGCAGCGTAGGGACAGCCATCTGGGATGAAAAACTGTTTTTT. Protein: CASSVGTAIWDEKLFF.

This chain joins TRBV5-1 and TRBJ2-2; 10 nucleotides agree with TRBD1. This CDR3 contains 14 residues. J was trimmed by 6 bases and V by 4 bases; bases with no gene match: 3. The V gene's germline CDR1 is SGHRS and CDR2 YFSETQ. The CDR3 DNA sequence: TGCGCCAGCAGCCAGGACAGGGGGGCCGGGGAGCTGTTTTTT. Residues: CASSQDRGAGELFF.

This rearrangement joins TRBV9 to TRBJ1-1, with 7 bases lining up with TRBD1. V was pared by 4 bases and J by 1 base, with 7 bases of the junction left unmatched. The CDR3 covers 15 residues. Germline CDR1 and CDR2: SGDLS and YYNGEE. CDR3 nucleotide sequence: TGTGCCAGCAGCTCAGACAGGGTTCAGAACACTGAAGCTTTCTTT. Translating it yields CASSSDRVQNTEAFF.

The table lists this clone with a count of one. The chain uses TRBV16 and TRBJ2-7, with D perhaps TRBD2 (5 bases). The CDR3 has 14 residues. Trimming removed 1 base from V and 5 bases from J, with 12 bases in between. The germline V gene encodes CDR1 KGHSY and CDR2 FQNENV. The CDR3 region has the DNA TGTGCCAGCAGCCAATTGAAGGGAGCCGACGAGCAGTACTTC. As protein: CASSQLKGADEQYF.

This rearrangement joins TRBV2 to TRBJ2-3, with D possibly TRBD1 on 6 matching bases. This CDR3 has 14 amino acids. Germline V gene lookup returns CDR1 SNHLY and CDR2 FYNNEI. V was pared by 6 bases and J by 6 bases, with 16 bases between. For the CDR3, the DNA is TGTGCCAGCAGGGTACTAACCACAGGGGATACGCAGTATTTT. This translates into CASRVLTTGDTQYF.

The chain has TRBV19 and TRBJ1-1; 10 positions match TRBD1. This CDR3 spans 13 amino acids. CDR1 and CDR2 (germline): LNHDA, SQIVND (reference sequence). Trimming at V came to 9 bases and at J to 5 bases, leaving 6 bases not matched to a gene. CDR3 residues: CASSGTGVTEAFF. The CDR3 nucleotides read TGTGCCAGCTCCGGGACAGGGGTAACTGAAGCTTTCTTT.

The J gene is TRBJ2-3, the V gene TRBV29-1, with 10 bases fitting TRBD2. This CDR3 is built from 14 residues. Per germline, CDR1 SQVTM and CDR2 ANQGSEA. J was trimmed by 4 bases and V by 8 bases; bases with no gene match: 9. This chain's CDR3 is CSPIIAGGPDTQYF. The CDR3 region has the DNA TGCAGCCCGATTATAGCGGGGGGTCCAGATACGCAGTATTTT.

The chain is built from TRBV11-2 and TRBJ1-5, with D unresolved. The CDR3 has 13 residues. Germline CDR1 SGHAT, CDR2 FQNNGV. Trimming took 5 bases from V and 4 from J, leaving 9 bases between them. The CDR3 DNA sequence: TGTGCCAGCAGCCTGGCGCGGAATCAGCCCCAGCATTTT. It translates to CASSLARNQPQHF.

The chain combines TRBV7-9 with TRBJ2-3; 7 nucleotides match TRBD2. The length of the CDR3 is 16 residues. The germline V gene has CDR1 SEHNR and CDR2 FQNEAQ (reference sequence). The ends lost 6 bases at V and 2 bases at J; junction bases unmatched: 11. CDR3 sequence: CASRPLTSTLTDTQYF. The CDR3 DNA reads TGTGCCAGCAGGCCCCTGACTAGCACCCTCACAGATACGCAGTATTTT.

The chain recombines TRBV5-1 with TRBJ2-1; D perhaps matches TRBD1 (6 bases). The CDR3 is 15 amino acids. V was shortened by 0 bases and J by 1 base, with 8 bases between the two germline ends. CDR1 is SGHRS, CDR2 YFSETQ, per germline. CDR3 amino acids: CASSLEGESYNEQFF. CDR3 nucleotides: TGCGCCAGCAGCTTGGAGGGGGAATCCTACAATGAGCAGTTCTTC.

This chain links TRBV27 with TRBJ1-5, with TRBD1 matching 9 bases. Per the germline V gene, CDR1 is MNHEY and CDR2 is SMNVEV (reference sequence). V lost 3 bases and J lost 7; bases outside the gene matches: 10. The CDR3 covers 16 residues. The CDR3 DNA sequence: TGTGCCAGCAGTTTCCAAGGGACAGGGTCAGGCCAGCCCCAGCATTTT. This codes for CASSFQGTGSGQPQHF.